Following are 4 T cell receptor beta chains from one sample sequenced in a study of blood T cell repertoires in COVID-19. Assay: immunoSEQ multiplex PCR; the TCRdb copy retains only in-frame clones and omits some. This table holds more than 95,000 clones, about 85% found once. Material: peripheral blood. Every receptor here comes from a man aged 45 to 65 in a cohort sampled during active COVID-19.

This clone is a singleton in its sample. The rearrangement links TRBV5-1 to TRBJ1-1; 9 positions agree with TRBD1. With V trimmed by 0 bases and J by 4 bases, 4 bases remained unmatched. Germline V gene sequence: CDR1 SGHRS, CDR2 YFSETQ. The CDR3 spans 15 residues. The CDR3 sequence: CASSLEGQGSTEAFF. Here the CDR3 DNA reads TGCGCCAGCAGCTTGGAAGGACAGGGGAGCACTGAAGCTTTCTTT.

The chain is built from TRBV7-8 and TRBJ1-6; TRBD1 is a possible D gene (6 bases). This CDR3 is 15 amino acids long. Germline CDR1 reads SGHVS; CDR2 reads FQNEAQ. Trimming left V 4 bases short and J 7 bases short, with 14 bases between. The CDR3 protein is CASSSSGVRNSPLHF. CDR3 coding DNA: TGTGCCAGCAGCTCCTCAGGGGTAAGGAATTCACCCCTCCACTTT.

For the CDR3, the DNA is TGTGCCAGCAGCTTAGCGGTCAGTCGCCAAGAGACCCAGTACTTC. This encodes CASSLAVSRQETQYF. The chain is built from TRBV7-9 and TRBJ2-5; D uncertain. CDR1 is SEHNR and CDR2 is FQNEAQ in the germline V gene (reference sequence). This CDR3 is 15 amino acids long. Trimming took 0 bases from V and 1 from J, leaving 9 bases between them.

V usage is TRBV7-2 and J usage is TRBJ2-2, with 12 bases fitting TRBD1. The germline V gene has CDR1 SGHTA and CDR2 FQGNSA. Losses at the gene ends were 1 base for V and 2 bases for J; bases not matched to a gene: 2. The CDR3 totals 17 residues. CDR3: CASSLDGTGGNTGELFF. CDR3 sequence (DNA): TGTGCCAGCAGCTTAGACGGGACAGGGGGCAACACCGGGGAGCTGTTTTTT.